These 15 T cell receptor beta chains share one sample of origin, sequenced in a study of blood T cell repertoires in COVID-19. Measured with immunoSEQ multiplex PCR; TCRdb has only the in-frame clones, and not every one. Of hundreds of thousands of clones in the sample, approximately 87% were seen once. The sequencing input was peripheral blood. The receptors stem from a woman aged 45-65 years who had recovered from COVID-19.

This clone occurred a few times. The chain combines TRBV11-3 with TRBJ2-7; D remains ambiguous. The CDR3 runs 13 residues. CDR1 SGHNT and CDR2 YENEEA come from the germline V gene. Trimming left V 2 bases short and J 3 bases short, with 8 bases between. The CDR3 DNA is TGTGCCAGCAGCTTAAGCCCCTTCTACGAGCAGTACTTC. This translates into CASSLSPFYEQYF.

The V call is TRBV9, the J call TRBJ2-7, with 8 bases fitting TRBD1. J lost 6 bases, V lost 3 bases, and 5 bases had no gene match. CDR3 length equals 13 residues. Germline CDR1 reads SGDLS; CDR2 reads YYNGEE. The CDR3 region has the DNA TGTGCCAGCAGCGCCGGGACAGGAACCGAGCAGTACTTC. It codes for CASSAGTGTEQYF.

This clone has a handful of counts. The V and J genes are TRBV11-2 and TRBJ2-2; tentative D call: TRBD1 (6 bases). Trimming removed 2 bases at V and 5 bases at J, with 9 bases between. The germline gives CDR1 SGHAT, CDR2 FQNNGV. CDR3 length: 14 residues. CDR3 sequence reads: CASSLTGRTGELFF. DNA of the CDR3: TGTGCCAGCAGCTTAACAGGGCGAACCGGGGAGCTGTTTTTT. Based on the CDR3 plus reference TRBV11-2 and TRBJ2-2, the full variable domain is EAGVAQSPRYKIIEKRQSVAFWCNPISGHATLYWYQQILGQGPKLLIQFQNNGVVDDSQLPKDRFSAERLKGVDSTLKIQPAKLEDSAVYLCASSLTGRTGELFFGEGSRLTVL.

V is TRBV24-1 and J is TRBJ1-1; 9 bases map to TRBD1. The CDR3 consists of 15 residues. Germline trimming cut 7 bases from V and 1 base from J; bases unmatched to any gene: 6. Per the germline V gene, CDR1 is KGHDR and CDR2 is SFDVKD. CDR3 in DNA: TGTGCCACCAGGGGACAGGGAGTTTCGAACACTGAAGCTTTCTTT. This translates into CATRGQGVSNTEAFF.

The chain recombines TRBV5-6 with TRBJ2-5, with 9 bases fitting TRBD1. Trimming at V came to 4 bases and at J to 0 bases, leaving 16 bases not matched to a gene. The CDR3 runs 19 residues. The germline V gene has CDR1 SGHDT and CDR2 YYEEEE. The CDR3 spells CASSLRDRVPYTYQETQYF. The DNA for the CDR3 is TGTGCCAGCAGCCTTCGGGACAGGGTACCCTATACGTACCAAGAGACCCAGTACTTC.

This clone was picked up one time. The chain uses TRBV4-2 and TRBJ2-7, with D perhaps TRBD2 (6 bases). CDR3 length equals 14 residues. The V gene lost 0 bases and the J gene lost 4 bases, with 10 bases spanning the gap. CDR1 is LGHNA, CDR2 YNFKEQ, per germline. CDR3 nucleotides: TGTGCCAGCAGCCAAGATTTGGAGGGATACGAGCAGTACTTC. Amino acid sequence: CASSQDLEGYEQYF.

The genes are TRBV6-2 or TRBV6-3 and TRBJ2-5; 7 bases agree with TRBD1. The trim removed 5 bases at V and 5 bases at J, leaving 14 bases unmatched. The germline gives CDR1 MNHEY, CDR2 SVGEGT. There are 16 residues in the CDR3. The CDR3 sequence is CASSSRQQGFRETQYF. CDR3 nucleotides: TGTGCCAGCAGTAGCCGTCAACAGGGGTTCAGGGAGACCCAGTACTTC.

The chain carries TRBV24-1 and TRBJ2-1; 9 positions agree with TRBD1. The CDR3 sequence is 13 residues long. Germline loops: CDR1 KGHDR, CDR2 SFDVKD. Unmatched junction bases numbered 3, after V lost 4 bases and J lost 9 bases. In DNA, the CDR3 is TGTGCCACCAGTGACGGGACAGGGAGTGAGCAGTTCTTC. Translation gives CATSDGTGSEQFF.

The chain joins TRBV6-2 or TRBV6-3 to TRBJ2-3, with D perhaps TRBD2 (6 bases). Trimming cost V 2 bases and J 2 bases, with 11 bases left between them. Germline lookup yields CDR1 MNHEY and CDR2 SVGEGT. This CDR3 has 15 residues. CDR3 in amino acids: CASSYELALTDTQYF. CDR3 in DNA: TGTGCCAGCAGTTACGAACTAGCCCTCACAGATACGCAGTATTTT.

This clone occurred many times. The chain recombines TRBV7-2 with TRBJ1-5; 7 bases are a match to TRBD1. CDR3 length: 16 amino acids. V gave up 5 bases and J gave up 4 bases; unmatched junction bases: 11. Per the germline V gene, CDR1 is SGHTA and CDR2 is FQGNSA. This chain's CDR3 is CASSTSGTDLNQPQHF. CDR3 coding DNA: TGTGCCAGCAGCACCAGTGGGACAGATTTAAATCAGCCCCAGCATTTT.

The gene calls are TRBV19 and TRBJ2-1, with a possible D match to TRBD1 (6 bases). Germline CDR1 reads LNHDA; CDR2 reads SQIVND (reference sequence). The CDR3 length is 14 residues. V lost 5 bases and J 3 bases, leaving 11 bases between the germline ends. The CDR3 DNA follows: TGTGCCAGTAGTTCCAGGGGACGCTACAATGAGCAGTTCTTC. It codes for CASSSRGRYNEQFF. The full variable domain, its missing parts supplied by reference TRBV19 and TRBJ2-1, is DGGITQSPKYLFRKEGQNVTLSCEQNLNHDAMYWYRQDPGQGLRLIYYSQIVNDFQKGDIAEGYSVSREKKESFPLTVTSAQKNPTAFYLCASSSRGRYNEQFFGPGTRLTVL.

J is TRBJ2-2 and V is TRBV4-1, with D possibly being TRBD1 (6 bases). CDR3 length: 14 amino acids. The germline gives CDR1 MGHRA, CDR2 YSYEKL. V shed 6 bases and J shed 4 bases, with 12 bases lying between them. The CDR3 bases are TGCGCCAGCAGGTACCAGGGGAGCACCGGGGAGCTGTTTTTT. Translated: CASRYQGSTGELFF.

The chain combines TRBV9 with TRBJ2-3, with 9 positions matching TRBD2. Germline values: CDR1 SGDLS, CDR2 YYNGEE. The CDR3 is 17 residues long. The V gene end was trimmed by 0 bases and the J gene end by 0 bases; junction bases not matched to a gene: 5. In DNA form, the CDR3 reads TGTGCCAGCAGCGTAGGGGCTAGCGGGGATAGCACAGATACGCAGTATTTT. Its protein product is CASSVGASGDSTDTQYF. The whole variable domain, remainder taken from reference TRBV9 and TRBJ2-3, is DSGVTQTPKHLITATGQRVTLRCSPRSGDLSVYWYQQSLDQGLQFLIQYYNGEERAKGNILERFSAQQFPDLHSELNLSSLELGDSALYFCASSVGASGDSTDTQYFGPGTRLTVL.

The J gene is TRBJ2-5, the V gene TRBV7-2, with a possible D match to TRBD2 (6 bases). The V end lost 5 bases, the J end lost 3 bases, and 13 bases lay between the germline ends. This CDR3 comprises 14 residues. Looked up from germline, CDR1 is SGHTA and CDR2 is FQGNSA. The CDR3 reads CASSLRRVEETQYF. CDR3 in DNA: TGTGCCAGCAGCCTTCGGAGGGTAGAAGAGACCCAGTACTTC.

In its sample, this clone was seen once. The gene calls are TRBV7-2 and TRBJ1-5; D possibly corresponds to TRBD1 (5 bases). Germline CDR1 is SGHTA and CDR2 is FQGNSA. There are 12 residues in the CDR3. The V and J ends lost 4 bases and 11 bases respectively, with 12 bases between them. The CDR3, as DNA: TGTGCCAGCAGCTCCCTACAAGGGGCCCAGCATTTT. Its protein product is CASSSLQGAQHF.